This T cell receptor (beta chain) derives from a study of tumor T cells in aggressive B-cell lymphoma. Looked up from germline, CDR1 is MNHNY and CDR2 is SVGAGI (reference sequence). Trimming took 4 bases from V and 7 from J; bases not matched to a gene: 8. This CDR3 has 14 residues. Some clones are missing from TCRdb's copy, which holds only in-frame ones; the method was immunoSEQ multiplex PCR. The repertoire holds about 910 clones, approximately 80% seen once, with roughly 15% in the top ten. This TCR was sampled from an adult with diffuse large B cell lymphoma. Some clones in this sample may be carry-over from other donors' samples. Specimen: tumor tissue. V gene TRBV6-6 combines with J gene TRBJ2-5, with 8 bases that match TRBD2. The CDR3 coding sequence is TGTGCCAGCAGTTCGCCCGGGGGGGGCTGGACCCAGTACTTC. Encoded protein: CASSSPGGGWTQYF.